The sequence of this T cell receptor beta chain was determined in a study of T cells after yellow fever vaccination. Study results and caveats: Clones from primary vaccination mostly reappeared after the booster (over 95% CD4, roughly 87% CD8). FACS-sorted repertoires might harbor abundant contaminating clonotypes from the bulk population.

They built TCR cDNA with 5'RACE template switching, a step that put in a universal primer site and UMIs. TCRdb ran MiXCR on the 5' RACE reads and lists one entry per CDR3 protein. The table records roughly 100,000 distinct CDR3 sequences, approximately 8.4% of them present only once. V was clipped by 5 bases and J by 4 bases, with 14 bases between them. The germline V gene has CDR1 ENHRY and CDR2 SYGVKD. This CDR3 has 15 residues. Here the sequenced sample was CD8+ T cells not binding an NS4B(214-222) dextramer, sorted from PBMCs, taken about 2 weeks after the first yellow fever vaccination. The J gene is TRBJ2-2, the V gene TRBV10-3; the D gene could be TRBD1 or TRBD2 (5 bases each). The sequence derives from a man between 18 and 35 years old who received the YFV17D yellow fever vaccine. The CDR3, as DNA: TGTGCCATCAGTCCCGGACTGAGGGGCACCGGGGAGCTGTTTTTT. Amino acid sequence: CAISPGLRGTGELFF.